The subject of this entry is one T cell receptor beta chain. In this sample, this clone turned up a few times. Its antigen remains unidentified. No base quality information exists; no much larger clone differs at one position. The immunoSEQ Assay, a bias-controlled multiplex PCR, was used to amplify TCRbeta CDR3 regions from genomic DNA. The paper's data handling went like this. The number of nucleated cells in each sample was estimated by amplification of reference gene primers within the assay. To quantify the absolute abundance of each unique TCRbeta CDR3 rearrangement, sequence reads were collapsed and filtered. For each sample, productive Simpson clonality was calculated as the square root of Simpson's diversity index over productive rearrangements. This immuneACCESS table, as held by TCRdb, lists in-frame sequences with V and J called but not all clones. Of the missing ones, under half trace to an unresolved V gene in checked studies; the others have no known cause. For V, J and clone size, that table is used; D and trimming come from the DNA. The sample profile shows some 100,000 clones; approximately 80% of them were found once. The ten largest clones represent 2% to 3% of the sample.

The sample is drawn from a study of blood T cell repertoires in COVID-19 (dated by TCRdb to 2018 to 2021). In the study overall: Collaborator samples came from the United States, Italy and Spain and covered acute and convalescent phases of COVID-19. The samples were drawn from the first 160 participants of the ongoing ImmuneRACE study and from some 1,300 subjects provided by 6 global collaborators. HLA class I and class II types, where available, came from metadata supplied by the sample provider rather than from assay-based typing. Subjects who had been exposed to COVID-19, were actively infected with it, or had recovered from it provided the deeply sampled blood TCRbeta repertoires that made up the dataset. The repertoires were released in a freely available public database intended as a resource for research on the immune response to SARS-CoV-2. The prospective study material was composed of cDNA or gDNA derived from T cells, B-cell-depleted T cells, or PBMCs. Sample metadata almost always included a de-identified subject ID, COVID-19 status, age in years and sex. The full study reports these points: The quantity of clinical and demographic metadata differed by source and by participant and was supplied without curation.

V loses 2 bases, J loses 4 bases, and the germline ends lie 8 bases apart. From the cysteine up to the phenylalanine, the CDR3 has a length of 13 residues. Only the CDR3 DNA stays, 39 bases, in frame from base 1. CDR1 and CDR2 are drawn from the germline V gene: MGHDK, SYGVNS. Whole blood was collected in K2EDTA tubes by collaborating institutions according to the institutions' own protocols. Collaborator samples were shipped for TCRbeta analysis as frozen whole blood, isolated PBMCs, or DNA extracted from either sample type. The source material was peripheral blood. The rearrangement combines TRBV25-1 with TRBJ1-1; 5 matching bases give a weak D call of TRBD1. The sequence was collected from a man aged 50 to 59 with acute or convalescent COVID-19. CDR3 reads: CASSETGSTEAFF. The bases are TGTGCCAGCAGTGAAACAGGCTCCACTGAAGCTTTCTTT.